The 27 T cell receptor beta chains reported below all come from one sample, sequenced in a study of PD-1 blockade in classical Hodgkin lymphoma. Here immunoSEQ multiplex PCR was the method, and the copy in TCRdb shows in-frame clones only, minus some. The sample consists of fewer than 20,000 clones, around four fifths of them appearing once. The patients all showed relapse after autologous stem cell transplantation, while their brentuximab vedotin exposure varied. The sample in question was peripheral blood mononuclear cells (PBMCs), obtained before the second cycle of nivolumab. These TCRs come from a human donor with classical Hodgkin lymphoma.

This chain joins TRBV9 and TRBJ2-1; 8 positions agree with TRBD2. Losses at the gene ends were 0 bases for V and 4 bases for J; bases not matched to a gene: 3. Germline values: CDR1 SGDLS, CDR2 YYNGEE. The CDR3 runs to 15 residues. The DNA for the CDR3 is TGTGCCAGCAGCGTAGGAGGCGGGGGGTACAATGAGCAGTTCTTC. It specifies CASSVGGGGYNEQFF. Complete variable domain (other parts from reference TRBV9 and TRBJ2-1): DSGVTQTPKHLITATGQRVTLRCSPRSGDLSVYWYQQSLDQGLQFLIQYYNGEERAKGNILERFSAQQFPDLHSELNLSSLELGDSALYFCASSVGGGGYNEQFFGPGTRLTVL.

This rearrangement joins TRBV6-5 to TRBJ2-7; 13 nucleotides match TRBD2. V lost 6 bases, J lost 4 bases, and 6 bases stayed unmatched. Germline loops: CDR1 MNHEY, CDR2 SVGAGI. This CDR3 has 15 amino acids. The CDR3 DNA follows: TGTGCCAGCAGGATACCACTAGCGGGAGGGTACGAGCAGTACTTC. This codes for CASRIPLAGGYEQYF.

The chain employs TRBV11-2 and TRBJ2-4; unclear D gene. Trimming pared 4 bases from V and 8 bases from J, leaving 9 bases between. CDR3 length: 12 residues. Looked up from germline, CDR1 is SGHAT and CDR2 is FQNNGV. The CDR3 DNA follows: TGTGCCAGCAGCTCTCTGTCTGACATTCAGTACTTC. Translated: CASSSLSDIQYF.

The rearrangement links TRBV6-6 to TRBJ2-2, with D tentatively TRBD2 (5 bases). The CDR3 runs 14 residues. The germline gives CDR1 MNHNY, CDR2 SVGAGI (reference sequence). V dropped 2 bases and J dropped 8 bases, with 12 bases sitting between them. CDR3 sequence (DNA): TGTGCCAGCAGTTACCGGAGAGGGCAGGGGGAGCTGTTTTTT. Translated, it gives CASSYRRGQGELFF.

V gene TRBV6-5 combines with J gene TRBJ1-1; unclear D gene. This CDR3 comprises 14 residues. Germline-derived CDR1 and CDR2 are MNHEY and SVGAGI. Between the trimmed V and J ends, which lost 10 bases and 1 base, there was a span of 16 bases. Written as DNA, the CDR3 is TGTGCCACAGAGGCCCAAAACAAGAACACTGAAGCTTTCTTT. It encodes CATEAQNKNTEAFF.

J is TRBJ2-3 and V is TRBV27; maybe TRBD2 (5 bases). The CDR3 contains 11 residues. The germline V gene encodes CDR1 MNHEY and CDR2 SMNVEV (reference sequence). Trimming pared 4 bases from V and 8 bases from J, leaving 7 bases between. This CDR3 reads CASSYRGTQYF. The CDR3 DNA reads as TGTGCCAGCAGTTACCGGGGTACGCAGTATTTT.

The chain links TRBV5-5 to TRBJ2-2; 7 nucleotides match TRBD2. Germline assignment: CDR1 SGHKS and CDR2 YYEKEE (reference sequence). V trimming: 3 bases; J trimming: 3 bases; junction bases outside the gene matches: 14. This CDR3 is built from 18 residues. In DNA form, the CDR3 reads TGTGCCAGCAGCTCGGTAGGCGGGAGAGCGGTTTACACCGGGGAGCTGTTTTTT. Translated: CASSSVGGRAVYTGELFF.

This rearrangement joins TRBV9 to TRBJ2-1; D is unclear. Trimming pared 0 bases from V and 8 bases from J, leaving 3 bases between. CDR1 and CDR2 from the germline V gene are SGDLS and YYNGEE. The CDR3 is 11 amino acids. The CDR3 protein is CASSVDHEQFF. The CDR3 DNA reads as TGTGCCAGCAGCGTAGACCATGAGCAGTTCTTC.

The chain uses TRBV19 and TRBJ1-5, with D possibly TRBD1 on 5 matching bases. Germline V gene sequence: CDR1 LNHDA, CDR2 SQIVND (reference sequence). V lost 6 bases to trimming and J lost 3 bases, with 18 bases between them. CDR3 length: 16 amino acids. The CDR3 DNA reads as TGTGCCAGTAGGCCCCGGAGGGGTGCACTCAATCAGCCCCAGCATTTT. This codes for CASRPRRGALNQPQHF.

The rearrangement joins TRBV28 to TRBJ2-1; 7 positions agree with TRBD2. The germline gives CDR1 MDHEN, CDR2 SYDVKM. The CDR3 consists of 12 residues. Trimming removed 8 bases from V and 6 bases from J; junction bases left unmatched: 4. The CDR3 region has the DNA TGTGCCAGCGGTGGCGGGGGCAATGAGCAGTTCTTC. Translated, it gives CASGGGGNEQFF.

The gene calls are TRBV5-1 and TRBJ2-3, with 8 nucleotides matching TRBD2. This CDR3 is 14 amino acids long. J was trimmed by 5 bases and V by 4 bases; bases with no gene match: 6. Germline loops: CDR1 SGHRS, CDR2 YFSETQ. The CDR3 loop is CASSPTSGRDTQYF. The CDR3 DNA reads TGCGCCAGCAGCCCTACTAGCGGCCGAGATACGCAGTATTTT.

The J gene is TRBJ2-7, the V gene TRBV28; 9 nucleotides align to TRBD1. CDR3 length: 14 amino acids. Germline V gene data show CDR1 as MDHEN and CDR2 as SYDVKM. The J segment lost 7 bases and the V segment lost 8 bases, leaving 12 bases of the junction unmatched. The CDR3 sequence is CASANSWDRAEQYF. The DNA of the CDR3 is TGTGCCAGCGCCAACTCGTGGGACAGGGCAGAGCAGTACTTC.

The V call is TRBV6-6, the J call TRBJ1-5; D may be TRBD1 (6 bases). Trimming pared 9 bases from V and 0 bases from J, leaving 12 bases between. Per the germline V gene, CDR1 is MNHNY and CDR2 is SVGAGI (reference sequence). This CDR3 is built from 14 residues. The CDR3 protein is CASQGTYSNQPQHF. Here the CDR3 DNA reads TGTGCCAGTCAGGGGACCTATAGCAATCAGCCCCAGCATTTT.

There are a few counts of this clone. The rearrangement links TRBV20-1 to TRBJ1-2; D gene uncertain. V was clipped by 8 bases and J by 5 bases, with 6 bases between them. CDR1 and CDR2 from the germline V gene are DFQATT and SNEGSKA (reference sequence). The CDR3 length is 9 residues. The CDR3 sequence: CSLGYGYTF. The CDR3, as DNA: TGCAGTCTGGGTTATGGCTACACCTTC.

The V gene is TRBV27, the J gene TRBJ1-4; unclear D gene. V lost 4 bases and J lost 5, with 14 bases in between. The V gene's germline CDR1 is MNHEY and CDR2 SMNVEV (reference sequence). This CDR3 is built from 15 residues. This CDR3 is CASSSRYDRNEKLFF. CDR3 bases: TGTGCCAGCAGTTCGCGATACGATAGGAATGAAAAACTGTTTTTT.

The chain carries TRBV15 and TRBJ2-5; D is perhaps TRBD2 (6 bases). Germline CDR1 reads LNHNV; CDR2 reads YYDKDF (reference sequence). Trimming stripped 1 base from V and 2 bases from J, with 8 bases between. There are 14 residues in the CDR3. The CDR3 DNA is TGTGCCACCAGCAGAGGGGGGGTACAAGAGACCCAGTACTTC. This gives the protein CATSRGGVQETQYF.

The chain uses TRBV1 and TRBJ2-2; the table's D call, TRBD2, has no DNA check behind it. TRBV1 is recorded as a pseudogene. The CDR3 runs to 16 residues. In DNA form, the CDR3 reads TGCACCAGCAGCCAAGGGGTGGGTTTCGAACACCGGGGAGCTGTTTTT. Translation gives CTSSQGVGFEHRGAVF.

This clone was seen only once. V gene TRBV9 combines with J gene TRBJ2-5, with D possibly being TRBD2 (5 bases). Looked up from germline, CDR1 is SGDLS and CDR2 is YYNGEE. V lost 4 bases, J lost 2 bases, and 9 bases lay in between. The CDR3 has 13 residues. The CDR3 coding sequence is TGTGCCAGCAGCCAATCGGGGCAAGAGACCCAGTACTTC. Translated: CASSQSGQETQYF.

This chain joins TRBV6-5 and TRBJ2-7; 7 bases fit TRBD2. The V segment lost 7 bases and the J segment 3 bases; nucleotides outside the gene matches: 6. CDR3 length: 13 residues. In germline, CDR1 is MNHEY, CDR2 SVGAGI. As DNA, the CDR3 is TGTGCCAGCACCCAAAGGGAGGGCTACGAGCAGTACTTC. As protein: CASTQREGYEQYF.

V and J are TRBV27 and TRBJ2-7, with a tentative D call TRBD1 (5 bases). V was shortened by 3 bases and J by 2 bases, with 8 bases between the two germline ends. Germline CDR1 is MNHEY and CDR2 is SMNVEV (reference sequence). This CDR3 is 13 amino acids long. The CDR3 region is CASSFTGPYEQYF. CDR3 DNA: TGTGCCAGCAGTTTTACAGGCCCCTACGAGCAGTACTTC.

This chain uses TRBV11-2 with TRBJ2-1, with a weak D call TRBD2 (6 bases). Germline lookup yields CDR1 SGHAT and CDR2 FQNNGV. This CDR3 spans 11 amino acids. Trimming cost V 1 base and J 15 bases, with 10 bases left between them. DNA for the CDR3: TGTGCCAGCAGCTTAGGGGGGGACCCGTTCTTC. Its protein product is CASSLGGDPFF. Looking up the rest from reference TRBV11-2 and TRBJ2-1 gives the full variable domain: EAGVAQSPRYKIIEKRQSVAFWCNPISGHATLYWYQQILGQGPKLLIQFQNNGVVDDSQLPKDRFSAERLKGVDSTLKIQPAKLEDSAVYLCASSLGGDPFFGPGTRLTVL.

The chain couples TRBV6-1 to TRBJ2-5; possible D gene TRBD2, 6 bases. V was trimmed by 6 bases and J by 7 bases, leaving 18 bases between them. Germline loops: CDR1 MNHNS, CDR2 SASEGT. CDR3 size: 14 residues. Here the CDR3 DNA reads TGTGCCAGCAGGGAGACGGGACTCCAGGCGACCCAGTACTTC. Residues: CASRETGLQATQYF.

The V gene is TRBV7-9, the J gene TRBJ2-1; a weak D match, TRBD1 (6 bases). The V end lost 5 bases, the J end lost 7 bases, and 15 bases lay between the germline ends. Germline-derived CDR1 and CDR2 are SEHNR and FQNEAQ (reference sequence). This CDR3 contains 14 residues. Written as DNA, the CDR3 is TGTGCCAGCAGCCCCCAGACAGGAACGAATGAGCAGTTCTTC. It yields the protein CASSPQTGTNEQFF.

The chain links TRBV28 to TRBJ2-7; 10 nucleotides match TRBD2. The CDR3 consists of 15 residues. Germline lookup yields CDR1 MDHEN and CDR2 SYDVKM. After removal of 5 bases from V and 0 bases from J, the junction contained 4 bases not matched to a gene. The CDR3 sequence is CASSVPSGSSYEQYF. CDR3 nucleotides: TGTGCCAGCAGTGTACCTAGCGGGAGCTCCTACGAGCAGTACTTC.

The chain joins TRBV9 to TRBJ2-7; D not certain. The V and J ends lost 0 bases and 4 bases respectively, with 5 bases between them. Germline V gene lookup returns CDR1 SGDLS and CDR2 YYNGEE. The CDR3 sequence is 12 residues long. CDR3 nucleotides: TGTGCCAGCAGCGTAGATGGGTACGAGCAGTACTTC. It encodes CASSVDGYEQYF.

J is TRBJ1-2 and V is TRBV10-3; perhaps TRBD1 as D (5 bases). With 1 base removed from V and 4 bases from J, the gap between germline ends came to 19 bases. The length of the CDR3 is 17 residues. Germline lookup yields CDR1 ENHRY and CDR2 SYGVKD. The CDR3 is CAISELYSGANTYGYTF. The CDR3 DNA is TGTGCCATCAGTGAGTTGTATAGTGGGGCTAATACCTATGGCTACACCTTC.

Of note for this clone: Sequence at one end of the junction differs from germline and may be a read error. This chain joins TRBV6-6 and TRBJ1-1, with unresolved D. Germline V gives CDR1 MNHNY, CDR2 SVGAGI (reference sequence). There are 11 residues in the CDR3. The CDR3 region is CASTQNTEAFF. The CDR3 DNA reads TGCGCCAGCACCCAGAACACTGAAGCTTTCTTT.